The text below deals with one T cell receptor (beta chain). The antigen is unknown. The V gene end was trimmed by 5 bases and the J gene end by 4 bases; junction bases not matched to a gene: 14. This CDR3 comprises 16 residues. Per the germline V gene, CDR1 is SEHNR and CDR2 is FQNEAQ (reference sequence). Some clones are missing from TCRdb's copy, which holds only in-frame ones; the method was immunoSEQ multiplex PCR. In the table there are approximately 160,000 clones, just under 90% of which are singletons. This specimen comes from a study of cytomegalovirus exposure and HLA in healthy donors. General study findings and limits: The authors listed 150 to 200 TCR beta chains as cytomegalovirus-associated. Reports indicated that the classifier achieved high specificity and sensitivity in diagnosing cytomegalovirus status.

The clonotype comes from a man younger than 35 in good health and CMV-seropositive. Sequencing was done on a sample of PBMCs. This chain connects TRBV7-9 to TRBJ2-7; 7 nucleotides align to TRBD1. The CDR3 DNA is TGTGCCAGCAGCCGAACGGGGACAGCTGGACAGTACGAGCAGTACTTC. It specifies CASSRTGTAGQYEQYF. Filled out from reference TRBV7-9 and TRBJ2-7, the complete variable domain reads DTGVSQNPRHKITKRGQNVTFRCDPISEHNRLYWYRQTLGQGPEFLTYFQNEAQLEKSRLLSDRFSAERPKGSFSTLEIQRTEQGDSAMYLCASSRTGTAGQYEQYFGPGTRLTVT.